Shown below are 32 T cell receptor beta chains from a single sample sequenced in a study of identical twins. Each CDR3 protein gets one entry after TCRdb re-called the 5' RACE reads with MiXCR. The sample lists 500,000 to 550,000 distinct CDR3 sequences; approximately 22% were seen once. These same records also appear under a second study, on T cells expressing NK-cell markers.

Input material: CD4+ T cells sorted from blood. Receptor source: a woman between 18 and 29 years old in good health.

The CDR3 is CASSPGLARAYNEQFF. Written as DNA, the CDR3 is TGTGCCAGCAGCCCAGGACTAGCAAGGGCCTACAATGAGCAGTTCTTC. The V gene is TRBV5-6, the J gene TRBJ2-1, with TRBD2 matching 8 bases. The germline CDR1 and CDR2 sequences are SGHDT and YYEEEE. V lost 4 bases and J lost 2; bases outside the gene matches: 8. CDR3 size: 16 residues.

This clonotype was detected a few times. The genes are TRBV20-1 and TRBJ1-2; 7 bases are a match to TRBD1. CDR1 is DFQATT and CDR2 is SNEGSKA in the germline V gene (reference sequence). The CDR3 has 11 amino acids. V was pared by 8 bases and J by 6 bases, with 6 bases of the junction left unmatched. The CDR3 DNA reads TGCAGTCGAACGACAGGGAATGGCTACACCTTC. The encoded protein is CSRTTGNGYTF.

This clonotype was picked up a small number of times. The chain is built from TRBV20-1 and TRBJ2-3, with no clear D. Trimming took off 1 base at V and 0 bases at J, with 8 bases between the two ends. CDR1 is DFQATT, CDR2 SNEGSKA, per germline (reference sequence). The CDR3 has 14 residues. In nucleotides, the CDR3 is TGCAGTGCTAGAGGCGGCAGGAGCACAGATACGCAGTATTTT. It specifies CSARGGRSTDTQYF.

This clonotype was observed a few times. This chain links TRBV7-9 with TRBJ2-3; TRBD2 matches at 7 bases. The CDR3 loop spans 14 amino acids. Looked up from germline, CDR1 is SEHNR and CDR2 is FQNEAQ (reference sequence). V gave up 2 bases and J gave up 4 bases; unmatched junction bases: 3. In DNA, the CDR3 is TGTGCCAGCAGCTTAAAGCGGGATGCAGATACGCAGTATTTT. It encodes CASSLKRDADTQYF.

This clonotype was observed a few times. The chain employs TRBV7-2 and TRBJ1-5, with D tentatively TRBD1 (5 bases). From germline, CDR1 is SGHTA and CDR2 FQGNSA. There are 15 residues in the CDR3. The V and J ends lost 2 bases and 4 bases respectively, with 12 bases between them. The CDR3 nucleotides read TGTGCCAGCAGCTTACGGCGGGGCCCTAATCAGCCCCAGCATTTT. It specifies CASSLRRGPNQPQHF.

The gene calls are TRBV7-3 and TRBJ2-5, with D possibly called TRBD1 or TRBD2 (6 bases each). Looked up from germline, CDR1 is SGHTA and CDR2 is FQGTGA. CDR3 length: 16 residues. Between the trimmed V and J ends, which lost 1 base and 0 bases, there was a span of 12 bases. In DNA form, the CDR3 reads TGTGCCAGCAGCTTAATGGGGGGCACGTACCAAGAGACCCAGTACTTC. Protein sequence: CASSLMGGTYQETQYF.

This clonotype showed up just a few times. CDR3 sequence reads: CSVETGYGYTF. CDR3 nucleotides: TGCAGCGTTGAAACGGGGTATGGCTACACCTTC. The chain is built from TRBV29-1 and TRBJ1-2; D remains ambiguous. Germline values: CDR1 SQVTM, CDR2 ANQGSEA. V shed 2 bases and J shed 5 bases, with 6 bases lying between them. The CDR3 is 11 residues long.

The rearrangement joins TRBV6-5 to TRBJ1-5; D is uncertain. This CDR3 region has 15 residues. From germline, CDR1 is MNHEY and CDR2 SVGAGI. The V and J ends lost 2 bases and 0 bases respectively, with 8 bases between them. The CDR3 region has the DNA TGTGCCAGCAGTTACAATCGAGATAGCAATCAGCCCCAGCATTTT. Translated: CASSYNRDSNQPQHF.

In this sample, this clonotype turned up a few times. This chain joins TRBV12-3 or TRBV12-4 and TRBJ2-7; weak D call: TRBD1 (6 bases). With 6 bases removed from V and 0 bases from J, the gap between germline ends came to 12 bases. The CDR3 length is 14 residues. The CDR3 loop reads CASRGGRNSYEQYF. The CDR3 coding sequence is TGTGCCAGCAGAGGGGGACGGAACTCCTACGAGCAGTACTTC.

This clonotype showed up just a few times. The chain is built from TRBV12-3 or TRBV12-4 and TRBJ2-1, with D possibly being TRBD2 (5 bases). With 5 bases removed from V and 8 bases from J, the gap between germline ends came to 19 bases. The CDR3 totals 15 residues. The CDR3 sequence is CASSTLERRMDEQFF. CDR3 bases: TGTGCCAGCAGTACCCTCGAGAGGAGGATGGATGAGCAGTTCTTC.

The chain combines TRBV20-1 with TRBJ1-1; no clear D gene. V lost 1 base to trimming and J lost 4 bases, with 19 bases between them. The CDR3 runs to 16 residues. Germline CDR1 DFQATT, CDR2 SNEGSKA (reference sequence). Written as DNA, the CDR3 is TGCAGTGCTAGAGTAGGCCGAACCAGCCTGGGCACTGAAGCTTTCTTT. This codes for CSARVGRTSLGTEAFF.

This clonotype was observed a handful of times. This chain uses TRBV10-3 with TRBJ1-1; no clear D. This CDR3 has 13 amino acids. V lost 3 bases and J 1 base, leaving 6 bases between the germline ends. From germline, CDR1 is ENHRY and CDR2 SYGVKD. The CDR3, as DNA: TGTGCCATCAGTGATGGAAGGAACACTGAAGCTTTCTTT. This gives the protein CAISDGRNTEAFF.

The chain uses TRBV10-1 and TRBJ2-1; 9 nucleotides align to TRBD2. Germline-derived CDR1 and CDR2 are WNHNN and SYGVQD (reference sequence). V dropped 8 bases and J dropped 0; count of bases not matched to a gene: 2. The CDR3 spans 14 residues. CDR3 bases: TGCGCCAGCGGTAGCGGGGGCTCCTACAATGAGCAGTTCTTC. Translating gives CASGSGGSYNEQFF.

This clonotype was observed a few times. The chain joins TRBV20-1 to TRBJ2-5; unclear D gene. Germline V gene data show CDR1 as DFQATT and CDR2 as SNEGSKA (reference sequence). V lost 3 bases and J lost 2, with 13 bases in between. The CDR3 has 14 amino acids. In nucleotides, the CDR3 is TGCAGTGCTAGCGGCGGAGAGGTTCAAGAGACCCAGTACTTC. It encodes CSASGGEVQETQYF.

This clonotype was recorded a few times. The rearrangement links TRBV7-3 to TRBJ2-3; 12 bases match TRBD1. The CDR3 covers 15 residues. V lost 5 bases and J lost 4; bases outside the gene matches: 4. The V gene's germline CDR1 is SGHTA and CDR2 FQGTGA. Here the CDR3 reads CASSPGQGASDTQYF. The CDR3 nucleotides are TGTGCCAGCAGCCCGGGACAGGGGGCCTCAGATACGCAGTATTTT.

This clonotype was seen only a few times. The rearrangement joins TRBV6-5 to TRBJ1-2; the D gene is possibly TRBD1 (6 bases). Germline V gives CDR1 MNHEY, CDR2 SVGAGI. V shed 0 bases and J shed 12 bases, with 14 bases lying between them. This CDR3 region has 13 residues. As DNA, the CDR3 is TGTGCCAGCAGTTACTCCCCGCAGGGGCAAGACACCTTC. It specifies CASSYSPQGQDTF.

This clonotype was seen once. J is TRBJ2-3 and V is TRBV11-1; 12 nucleotides align to TRBD2. J was trimmed by 0 bases and V by 5 bases; bases with no gene match: 9. The CDR3 is 18 residues long. Germline assignment: CDR1 SGHAT and CDR2 FQDESV (reference sequence). The chain's CDR3 is CASSRFRTSGTSTDTQYF. DNA for the CDR3: TGTGCCAGCAGCCGATTTAGGACTAGCGGGACTAGCACAGATACGCAGTATTTT.

This clonotype was detected only a few times. The genes are TRBV7-9 and TRBJ1-1; 7 bases fit TRBD1. CDR3 length equals 12 residues. Germline V lookup: CDR1 SEHNR, CDR2 FQNEAQ (reference sequence). The junction had 6 bases not matched to a gene; V was cut back by 6 bases and J by 8 bases. The CDR3 nucleotides read TGTGCCAGCAGACATGGGGACAGAGAAGCTTTCTTT. Residues: CASRHGDREAFF. The variable domain in full, completed from reference TRBV7-9 and TRBJ1-1, reads DTGVSQNPRHKITKRGQNVTFRCDPISEHNRLYWYRQTLGQGPEFLTYFQNEAQLEKSRLLSDRFSAERPKGSFSTLEIQRTEQGDSAMYLCASRHGDREAFFGQGTRLTVV.

The rearrangement links TRBV5-1 to TRBJ1-2; 9 nucleotides match TRBD1. The junction had 9 bases not matched to a gene; V was cut back by 3 bases and J by 9 bases. Germline lookup yields CDR1 SGHRS and CDR2 YFSETQ. The CDR3 covers 14 residues. This CDR3 is CASSSGTGPVSYTF. DNA of the CDR3: TGCGCCAGCAGCTCCGGGACAGGGCCGGTGAGCTACACCTTC.

This clonotype came up a few times. V and J are TRBV5-6 and TRBJ1-2; TRBD1 is a possible D gene (5 bases). V shed 0 bases and J shed 3 bases, with 9 bases lying between them. Germline loops: CDR1 SGHDT, CDR2 YYEEEE. This CDR3 contains 14 residues. The CDR3 nucleotides read TGTGCCAGCAGCTTGGTCAGGGTGGACTATGGCTACACCTTC. Its translation is CASSLVRVDYGYTF.

This clonotype was counted a few times. V and J are TRBV6-5 and TRBJ2-7; 7 bases line up with TRBD2. The CDR3 covers 15 residues. V shed 2 bases and J 2 bases; nucleotides not matched to a gene: 6. Germline V gene sequence: CDR1 MNHEY, CDR2 SVGAGI. The CDR3 DNA reads as TGTGCCAGCAGTTACGGGGCTAGCGGCCCCTACGAGCAGTACTTC. It encodes CASSYGASGPYEQYF.

V gene TRBV6-1 combines with J gene TRBJ1-2, with 7 bases that match TRBD1. CDR1 is MNHNS and CDR2 is SASEGT in the germline V gene. Unmatched junction bases numbered 11, after V lost 6 bases and J lost 7 bases. This CDR3 spans 14 amino acids. The CDR3 is CASRRQTGSGGYTF. The CDR3 nucleotides are TGTGCCAGCAGAAGGCAGACAGGGAGTGGTGGCTACACCTTC.

This clonotype was observed a few times. J is TRBJ2-5 and V is TRBV10-3; 7 nucleotides agree with TRBD2. The CDR3 covers 13 residues. J lost 5 bases, V lost 3 bases, and 3 bases had no gene match. Germline values: CDR1 ENHRY, CDR2 SYGVKD. CDR3: CAISDGGGETQYF. The CDR3 coding sequence is TGTGCCATCAGTGATGGGGGAGGGGAGACCCAGTACTTC.

This chain uses TRBV5-1 with TRBJ1-2; D remains unclear. Germline CDR1 and CDR2: SGHRS and YFSETQ. V lost 0 bases, J lost 2 bases, and 8 bases lay in between. CDR3 length: 14 amino acids. The CDR3 sequence: CASSLAAENYGYTF. The CDR3 nucleotides read TGCGCCAGCAGCTTGGCCGCGGAGAACTATGGCTACACCTTC.

This sequence joins TRBV7-9 and TRBJ2-4, with D perhaps assigned TRBD1 or TRBD2 (5 bases each). CDR3 length: 14 amino acids. Germline V gene sequence: CDR1 SEHNR, CDR2 FQNEAQ (reference sequence). V was clipped by 3 bases and J by 8 bases, with 14 bases between them. DNA of the CDR3: TGTGCCAGCAGCTTCCTCGCGATGGGGGACATTCAGTACTTC. It codes for CASSFLAMGDIQYF.

This clonotype came up many times. The rearrangement uses TRBV5-1 and TRBJ2-3, with 9 nucleotides matching TRBD2. This CDR3 has 15 amino acids. Trimming removed 1 base from V and 3 bases from J; junction bases left unmatched: 3. Germline V lookup: CDR1 SGHRS, CDR2 YFSETQ. This chain's CDR3 is CASSLPSGGTDTQYF. CDR3 DNA sequence: TGCGCCAGCAGCTTGCCCAGCGGGGGGACAGATACGCAGTATTTT.

Here the CDR3 DNA reads TGTGCCACCTCCATCGACAGGGGGGCCTACGAGCAGTACTTC. The encoded protein is CATSIDRGAYEQYF. J is TRBJ2-7 and V is TRBV2; TRBD1 aligns across 9 bases. Germline V gene lookup returns CDR1 SNHLY and CDR2 FYNNEI. The ends lost 10 bases at V and 2 bases at J; junction bases unmatched: 9. The CDR3 is 14 residues long.

This clonotype was counted between two and nine times. J is TRBJ2-1 and V is TRBV20-1; TRBD2 aligns across 8 bases. This CDR3 comprises 15 residues. With V trimmed by 2 bases and J by 7 bases, 10 bases remained unmatched. Germline values: CDR1 DFQATT, CDR2 SNEGSKA (reference sequence). In DNA form, the CDR3 reads TGCAGTGCTAGATACAGGCGCGGGGGGCTAAATGAGCAGTTCTTC. Amino acids: CSARYRRGGLNEQFF.

V and J are TRBV6-1 and TRBJ2-7, with D possibly TRBD2 on 5 matching bases. CDR1 MNHNS and CDR2 SASEGT come from the germline V gene. Trimming cost V 5 bases and J 3 bases, with 14 bases left between them. The CDR3 has 14 amino acids. The DNA for the CDR3 is TGTGCCAGCAGTAAGCCCGGACTGAGCTACGAGCAGTACTTC. Translation: CASSKPGLSYEQYF.

This clonotype was seen a few times. This chain connects TRBV18 to TRBJ2-2; the D gene is possibly TRBD1 (5 bases). Germline-derived CDR1 and CDR2 are KGHSH and LQKENI. The CDR3 sequence is 14 residues long. Trimming removed 3 bases at V and 8 bases at J, with 13 bases between. The CDR3 DNA follows: TGTGCCAGCTCACCGAACCAGGGTTCTGGGGAGCTGTTTTTT. It codes for CASSPNQGSGELFF.

This clonotype was seen a single time. This sequence joins TRBV27 and TRBJ2-7; 11 positions agree with TRBD2. CDR1 and CDR2 from the germline V gene are MNHEY and SMNVEV (reference sequence). The CDR3 contains 16 residues. Trimming at V came to 4 bases and at J to 4 bases, leaving 9 bases not matched to a gene. CDR3 nucleotides: TGTGCCAGCAGTTCAAATCTAGCGGGGGGTCGATACGAGCAGTACTTC. This gives the protein CASSSNLAGGRYEQYF.

This sequence joins TRBV20-1 and TRBJ2-1; D gene unclear. The CDR3 spans 15 residues. Germline V CDR1 and CDR2: DFQATT, SNEGSKA (reference sequence). V shed 3 bases and J shed 0 bases, with 12 bases lying between them. Here the CDR3 reads CSASSRSSSYNEQFF. The CDR3 DNA follows: TGCAGTGCTAGCTCAAGGAGTAGCTCCTACAATGAGCAGTTCTTC.